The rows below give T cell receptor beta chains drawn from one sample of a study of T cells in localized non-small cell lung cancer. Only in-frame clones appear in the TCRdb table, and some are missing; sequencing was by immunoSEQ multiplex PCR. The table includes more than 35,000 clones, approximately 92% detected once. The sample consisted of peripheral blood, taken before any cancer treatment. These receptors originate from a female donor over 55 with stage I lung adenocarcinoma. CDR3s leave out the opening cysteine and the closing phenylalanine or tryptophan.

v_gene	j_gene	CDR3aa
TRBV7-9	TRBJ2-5	ASSLLAGGRETQY
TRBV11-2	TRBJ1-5	ASSLGTVSNQPQH
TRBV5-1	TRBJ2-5	ASSLGQETQY
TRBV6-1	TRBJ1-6	ASGLQGNNSPLH
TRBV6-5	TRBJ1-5	ASSFGGGRNQPQH
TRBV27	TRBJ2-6	ASSPGQGLTGPSGANVLT
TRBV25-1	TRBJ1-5	ASSGTQGKDQPQH
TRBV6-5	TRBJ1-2	ASSQQGGWNYGYT
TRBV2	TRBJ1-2	ASNAPGPREGYT
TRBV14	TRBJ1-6	ASSQAVNSPLH
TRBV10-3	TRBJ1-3	AIKGNSGNTIY
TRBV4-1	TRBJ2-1	ASSPPSRGQLRGEQF
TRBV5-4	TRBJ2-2	ASSLRTGGITGELF
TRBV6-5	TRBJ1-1	ASATAGGTEAF
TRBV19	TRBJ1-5	ASTRTDQPQH
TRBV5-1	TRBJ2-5	ASSSSTSGGALKTQY
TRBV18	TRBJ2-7	ASSPRDGSFYEQY
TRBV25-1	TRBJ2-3	ASSPSDGASTDTQY
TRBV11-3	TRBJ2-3	ASSQLAGGTDTQY
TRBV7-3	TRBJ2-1	ASSLDRANNEQF
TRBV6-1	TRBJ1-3	ASSEVGRVDTIY
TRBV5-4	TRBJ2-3	ASSLSYYTDTQY
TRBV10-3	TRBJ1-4	AISWGANEKLF